The 26 T cell receptor beta chains listed next were all sequenced from one sample in a study of beta chain features in type 1 diabetes. The whole isolated RNA underwent reverse transcription, so sequencing captured expressed TCRB transcripts. Measured with immunoSEQ multiplex PCR; TCRdb has only the in-frame clones, and not every one. This sample yields 400,000 to 450,000 clones, of which approximately 15% are seen a single time; less than 0.04% belongs to the top ten. Sequenced: naive CD4+ T cells from blood. The source is a man younger than 40 in good health.

This clone was seen more than once but under ten times. The chain combines TRBV7-2 with TRBJ2-7; 8 nucleotides line up with TRBD2. Losses at the gene ends were 1 base for V and 4 bases for J; bases not matched to a gene: 12. CDR3 length equals 17 residues. Germline-derived CDR1 and CDR2 are SGHTA and FQGNSA. Here the CDR3 DNA reads TGTGCCAGCAGCTTAGGGTTGAGCGGGGGCCACCGGTACGAGCAGTACTTC. Its translation is CASSLGLSGGHRYEQYF.

This clone was counted a few times. The CDR3 loop reads CASSSLTDNEQFF. DNA for the CDR3: TGCGCCAGCAGCTCCCTGACAGACAATGAGCAGTTCTTC. The gene calls are TRBV5-1 and TRBJ2-1; TRBD1 is a possible D gene (5 bases). Germline V gene data show CDR1 as SGHRS and CDR2 as YFSETQ. The CDR3 contains 13 residues. The germline V and J ends were trimmed by 3 bases and 5 bases, with 9 bases remaining between them.

To note about this clone: Germline and junction disagree at one end, which may indicate a read error. The gene calls are TRBV7-9 and TRBJ1-6; the match to TRBD1 covers 7 bases. The CDR3 consists of 15 residues. Germline V gives CDR1 SEHNR, CDR2 FQNEAQ (reference sequence). The CDR3 is CASSLEGAGGSPLHF. Written as DNA, the CDR3 is TGTGCCAGCAGTTTAGAGGGGGCCGGAGGATCACCCCTCCACTTT.

V usage is TRBV27 and J usage is TRBJ1-1, with no clear D. V was clipped by 6 bases and J by 1 base, with 6 bases between them. CDR1 and CDR2 (germline): MNHEY, SMNVEV (reference sequence). There are 12 residues in the CDR3. The CDR3 loop reads CASRATNTEAFF. The CDR3 nucleotides read TGTGCCAGCAGGGCAACGAACACTGAAGCTTTCTTT.

This chain links TRBV9 with TRBJ2-1; the D is unclear. Trimming shortened V by 0 bases and J by 5 bases, and 15 bases separated the two germline ends. The CDR3 totals 16 residues. CDR1 is SGDLS, CDR2 YYNGEE, per germline. The chain's CDR3 is CASSVALSDADNEQFF. The CDR3 bases are TGTGCCAGCAGCGTAGCGCTTTCGGACGCGGACAATGAGCAGTTCTTC.

J is TRBJ2-3 and V is TRBV9; possible D gene TRBD1, 6 bases. The CDR3 extends over 16 amino acids. Per germline, CDR1 SGDLS and CDR2 YYNGEE. V was pared by 3 bases and J by 3 bases, with 17 bases between. For the CDR3, the DNA is TGTGCCAGCAGCGCCTACAGGGAAAGTAAGACAGATACGCAGTATTTT. Encoded protein: CASSAYRESKTDTQYF.

This chain uses TRBV7-2 with TRBJ2-3; 8 bases are a match to TRBD2. The CDR3 runs 15 residues. Per germline, CDR1 SGHTA and CDR2 FQGNSA. The V segment lost 8 bases and the J segment 0 bases; nucleotides outside the gene matches: 7. The CDR3, as DNA: TGTGCCAGCGTTCTAGCGGGTGCTAGCACAGATACGCAGTATTTT. The encoded protein is CASVLAGASTDTQYF.

J is TRBJ1-5 and V is TRBV28; no definite D call. There are 14 residues in the CDR3. Trimming removed 6 bases at V and 7 bases at J, with 16 bases between. Germline V gives CDR1 MDHEN, CDR2 SYDVKM. The CDR3 nucleotides read TGTGCCAGCAGCCCAAGGAATTCGAGGCAGCCCCAGCATTTT. Translated: CASSPRNSRQPQHF.

V and J are TRBV7-2 and TRBJ2-3; 9 bases fit TRBD2. V lost 2 bases and J lost 0; bases outside the gene matches: 3. The CDR3 is made up of 16 amino acids. Germline V gene lookup returns CDR1 SGHTA and CDR2 FQGNSA. The CDR3 sequence is CASSLTSGRSTDTQYF. CDR3 nucleotides: TGTGCCAGCAGCTTAACGAGCGGGAGGAGCACAGATACGCAGTATTTT.

The sample holds a few counts of this clone. The chain couples TRBV2 to TRBJ1-1; no reliable D call. The CDR3 runs to 14 residues. From germline, CDR1 is SNHLY and CDR2 FYNNEI. V was trimmed by 7 bases and J by 1 base, leaving 13 bases between them. CDR3 in amino acids: CASKVGDRNTEAFF. CDR3 coding DNA: TGTGCCAGCAAGGTCGGGGATAGGAACACTGAAGCTTTCTTT.

In the case of this clone: The identical CDR3 is also encoded by other nucleotide sequences in the sample. The chain uses TRBV5-4 and TRBJ2-3, with unresolved D. Deletions cut 3 bases from V and 0 bases from J, with 5 bases between. The CDR3 length is 13 residues. Germline lookup yields CDR1 SGHNT and CDR2 YYREEE (reference sequence). CDR3 loop: CASSSGSTDTQYF. The CDR3 nucleotides read TGTGCCAGCAGCTCTGGAAGCACAGATACGCAGTATTTT.

In its sample, this clone was seen a few times. This chain joins TRBV30 and TRBJ2-1, with unresolved D. Per germline, CDR1 GTSNPN and CDR2 SVGIG (reference sequence). CDR3 length: 14 amino acids. Trimming shortened V by 0 bases and J by 4 bases, and 10 bases separated the two germline ends. This CDR3 reads CAWSVIPTYNEQFF. CDR3 in DNA: TGTGCCTGGAGTGTAATCCCGACTTACAATGAGCAGTTCTTC. Supplemented by reference TRBV30 and TRBJ2-1, the full variable domain reads SQTIHQWPATLVQPVGSPLSLECTVEGTSNPNLYWYRQAAGRGLQLLFYSVGIGQISSEVPQNLSASRPQDRQFILSSKKLLLSDSGFYLCAWSVIPTYNEQFFGPGTRLTVL.

The rearrangement uses TRBV18 and TRBJ2-7; the D gene is possibly TRBD1 (5 bases). The CDR3 runs 13 residues. Trimming removed 2 bases from V and 6 bases from J, with 11 bases in between. Germline CDR1 reads KGHSH; CDR2 reads LQKENI. The CDR3 coding sequence is TGTGCCAGCTCACCAGATGGGGCGCGCGAGCAGTACGTC. Its protein is CASSPDGAREQYV.

This clone has more than one count but fewer than ten. The rearrangement links TRBV5-4 to TRBJ2-7, with 8 bases matching TRBD1. The V gene end was trimmed by 4 bases and the J gene end by 2 bases; junction bases not matched to a gene: 11. Germline-derived CDR1 and CDR2 are SGHNT and YYREEE (reference sequence). The CDR3 length is 16 residues. CDR3 DNA: TGTGCCAGCAGCCTCGGGTGGACAGGGCAGGCCTACGAGCAGTACGTC. It is translated as CASSLGWTGQAYEQYV.

This chain links TRBV21-1 with TRBJ2-3. TRBV21-1 is given as a pseudogene. CDR3 length equals 13 residues. The CDR3 loop is CASSGEGTDTQYF. CDR3 bases: TGTGCCAGCAGTGGCGAGGGGACAGATACGCAGTATTTT.

This clone was counted between two and nine times. This chain connects TRBV27 to TRBJ2-7; TRBD2 matches 10 bases. CDR3 length equals 15 residues. Germline-derived CDR1 and CDR2 are MNHEY and SMNVEV (reference sequence). V lost 1 base and J lost 5; bases outside the gene matches: 5. The CDR3 protein is CASSLCDSGRNEQYV. CDR3 DNA: TGTGCCAGCAGTTTATGCGATAGCGGGAGGAACGAGCAGTACGTC.

Only a few counts were recorded for this clone. The chain couples TRBV27 to TRBJ1-2, with TRBD1 matching 12 bases. J gave up 4 bases and V 0 bases, and 0 bases lay outside the gene matches. The germline V gene has CDR1 MNHEY and CDR2 SMNVEV (reference sequence). The length of the CDR3 is 15 residues. The chain's CDR3 is CASSLSGQGAYGYTF. As DNA, the CDR3 is TGTGCCAGCAGTTTATCGGGACAGGGGGCCTATGGCTACACCTTC.

Regarding this clone: The likely explanation is a read error, given a far larger clone one base away. Additional DNA sequences in this sample encode the identical CDR3. The chain employs TRBV11-2 and TRBJ2-3; D unresolved. Germline CDR1 and CDR2: SGHAT and FQNNGV. The CDR3 has 11 residues. Deletions cut 1 base from V and 5 bases from J, with 1 base between. The CDR3 DNA reads as TGTGCCAGCAGCTTAGGAGATACGCAGTATTTT. Protein sequence: CASSLGDTQYF.

This clone has ten or more counts. The genes are TRBV7-9 and TRBJ2-1, with D possibly being TRBD2 (6 bases). This CDR3 is 11 amino acids long. V shed 5 bases and J shed 13 bases, with 12 bases lying between them. The germline gives CDR1 SEHNR, CDR2 FQNEAQ (reference sequence). The CDR3 region has the DNA TGTGCCAGCAGCCCGGGGGACGTTCAGTTCTTC. This gives the protein CASSPGDVQFF.

This chain joins TRBV7-2 and TRBJ1-2, with 8 bases that match TRBD1. This CDR3 is built from 13 residues. V was pared by 6 bases and J by 6 bases, with 6 bases of the junction left unmatched. Germline CDR1 reads SGHTA; CDR2 reads FQGNSA. CDR3 coding DNA: TGTGCCAGCAGGCCCGCAGGGGGCCATGGCTACACCTTC. This encodes CASRPAGGHGYTF.

The chain recombines TRBV20-1 with TRBJ1-1, with D possibly TRBD1 on 6 matching bases. Germline assignment: CDR1 DFQATT and CDR2 SNEGSKA (reference sequence). Trimming shortened V by 5 bases and J by 5 bases, and 9 bases separated the two germline ends. The CDR3 covers 11 residues. DNA for the CDR3: TGCAGTGCTCCAGGGGAAACTGAAGCTTTCTTT. It encodes CSAPGETEAFF.

This clone was observed a few times. The rearrangement uses TRBV7-9 and TRBJ2-7, with D possibly matching TRBD2 (5 bases). The germline CDR1 and CDR2 sequences are SEHNR and FQNEAQ (reference sequence). The CDR3 is 14 residues long. The V gene lost 5 bases and the J gene lost 0 bases, with 11 bases spanning the gap. The CDR3 sequence is CASSPRLSSYEQYF. The DNA for the CDR3 is TGTGCCAGCAGCCCAAGACTAAGCTCCTACGAGCAGTACTTC. Full variable domain (outside the CDR3, taken from reference TRBV7-9 and TRBJ2-7): DTGVSQNPRHKITKRGQNVTFRCDPISEHNRLYWYRQTLGQGPEFLTYFQNEAQLEKSRLLSDRFSAERPKGSFSTLEIQRTEQGDSAMYLCASSPRLSSYEQYFGPGTRLTVT.

In the case of this clone: The junction and the germline gene differ at one end; a read error may be behind it. This sequence joins TRBV7-6 and TRBJ2-7; 16 positions agree with TRBD2. The CDR3 is 13 amino acids. The V gene's germline CDR1 is SGHVS and CDR2 FNYEAQ. Here the CDR3 DNA reads TGTGCCAGCAGCCCCGGGACTAGCGGGAGGGCCGTTTTC. Encoded protein: CASSPGTSGRAVF.

Here the CDR3 DNA reads TGTGCCAGCAGCTTAGGTGTGGGACAGGCTTCAGATACGCAGTATTTT. Its protein product is CASSLGVGQASDTQYF. The V gene is TRBV7-6, the J gene TRBJ2-3; 8 bases map to TRBD1. With V trimmed by 1 base and J by 4 bases, 7 bases remained unmatched. The germline CDR1 and CDR2 sequences are SGHVS and FNYEAQ. The CDR3 sequence is 16 residues long. The entire variable domain, with the rest obtained from reference TRBV7-6 and TRBJ2-3, is as follows: GAGVSQSPRYKVTKRGQDVALRCDPISGHVSLYWYRQALGQGPEFLTYFNYEAQQDKSGLPNDRFSAERPEGSISTLTIQRTEQRDSAMYRCASSLGVGQASDTQYFGPGTRLTVL.

In this sample, this clone turned up a few times. Other nucleotide sequences in the sample specify the same CDR3. The chain carries TRBV7-2 and TRBJ2-1; 12 positions match TRBD2. CDR3 length equals 16 residues. Germline V CDR1 and CDR2: SGHTA, FQGNSA. With V trimmed by 2 bases and J by 4 bases, 3 bases remained unmatched. This chain's CDR3 is CASSLSGLAGYNEQFF. As DNA, the CDR3 is TGTGCCAGCAGCTTATCCGGACTAGCGGGGTACAATGAGCAGTTCTTC.

This clone was seen a handful of times. V and J are TRBV9 and TRBJ2-5; 8 bases are a match to TRBD1. Germline lookup yields CDR1 SGDLS and CDR2 YYNGEE. This CDR3 is 15 amino acids long. V lost 4 bases and J lost 1; bases outside the gene matches: 6. Here the CDR3 reads CASSQGASRQETQYF. Here the CDR3 DNA reads TGTGCCAGCAGCCAGGGGGCTAGCCGCCAAGAGACCCAGTACTTC.